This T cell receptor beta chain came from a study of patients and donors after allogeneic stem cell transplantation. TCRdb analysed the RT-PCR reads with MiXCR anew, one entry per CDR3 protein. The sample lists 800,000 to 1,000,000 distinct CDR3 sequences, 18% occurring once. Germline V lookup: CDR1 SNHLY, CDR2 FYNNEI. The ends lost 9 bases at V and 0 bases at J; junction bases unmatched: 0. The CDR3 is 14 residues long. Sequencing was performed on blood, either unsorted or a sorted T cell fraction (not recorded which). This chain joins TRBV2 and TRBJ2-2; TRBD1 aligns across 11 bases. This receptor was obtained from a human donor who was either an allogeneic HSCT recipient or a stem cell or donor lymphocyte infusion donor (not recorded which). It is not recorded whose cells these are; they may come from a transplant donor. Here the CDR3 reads CARGQGANTGELFF. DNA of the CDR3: TGTGCCAGGGGACAGGGGGCGAACACCGGGGAGCTGTTTTTT.